These 14 T cell receptor beta chains originate from one sample sequenced in a study of EBV T-cell therapy then PD-1 blockade in nasopharyngeal carcinoma. Sample treatment: AdE1-LMPpoly-expanded autologous EBV-specific T-cell therapy followed by anti-PD-1 nivolumab. Data came from immunoSEQ multiplex PCR; TCRdb stores just in-frame clones and leaves some out. Here the sample spans about 20,000 clones, 82% being singletons. Antigen specificity for these receptors is unknown. Sequences were derived from CD8+ T cells from blood, sampled at day -245 from a patient whose treatment included autologous EBV-specific T cells and nivolumab. Every receptor here comes from a man aged 40-55 years with nasopharyngeal carcinoma.

J is TRBJ2-3 and V is TRBV6-2 or TRBV6-3; D may correspond to TRBD1 or TRBD2 (6 bases each). V gave up 6 bases and J gave up 2 bases, with 15 bases separating them. Germline CDR1 is MNHEY and CDR2 is SVGEGT. The CDR3 totals 15 residues. The CDR3 region is CASSFGAGHTDTQYF. The CDR3 DNA reads as TGTGCCAGCAGCTTCGGCGCGGGACACACAGATACGCAGTATTTT.

The rearrangement uses TRBV6-1 and TRBJ2-5; 12 bases are shared with TRBD2. Germline assignment: CDR1 MNHNS and CDR2 SASEGT. The CDR3 loop spans 15 amino acids. V shed 2 bases and J 2 bases; nucleotides not matched to a gene: 0. This CDR3 reads CASSELAGGQETQYF. The CDR3 bases are TGTGCCAGCAGTGAACTAGCGGGGGGGCAAGAGACCCAGTACTTC.

The count of this clone is one. This sequence joins TRBV4-3 and TRBJ2-6, with 7 bases aligning to TRBD1. Germline CDR1 is LGHNA and CDR2 is YSLEER. This CDR3 comprises 17 residues. With V trimmed by 3 bases and J by 0 bases, 5 bases remained unmatched. The CDR3 sequence: CASSQAAGGSGANVLTF. The CDR3 coding sequence is TGCGCCAGCAGCCAGGCCGCAGGGGGCTCTGGGGCCAACGTCCTGACTTTC.

This chain links TRBV24-1 with TRBJ2-5; 8 bases align to TRBD2. The CDR3 runs to 16 residues. V dropped 6 bases and J dropped 4; count of bases not matched to a gene: 12. Germline-derived CDR1 and CDR2 are KGHDR and SFDVKD. The CDR3 protein is CATSPGGEDLRETQYF. CDR3 DNA sequence: TGTGCCACCAGTCCCGGGGGGGAAGATTTAAGAGAGACCCAGTACTTC.

The gene calls are TRBV27 and TRBJ1-5; D unresolved. This CDR3 has 12 amino acids. V lost 4 bases, J lost 3 bases, and 4 bases lay in between. CDR1 and CDR2 from the germline V gene are MNHEY and SMNVEV (reference sequence). The CDR3 DNA is TGTGCCAGCAGTTCCGACAATCAGCCCCAGCATTTT. It translates to CASSSDNQPQHF.

V and J are TRBV6-2 or TRBV6-3 and TRBJ1-5; TRBD1 agrees at 7 bases. The V and J ends lost 5 bases and 2 bases, in that order; junction bases with no gene match: 12. This CDR3 contains 17 residues. The germline V gene has CDR1 MNHEY and CDR2 SVGEGT. CDR3 sequence: CASSPQTGRVGNQPQHF. CDR3 sequence (DNA): TGTGCCAGCAGTCCACAGACAGGGAGGGTCGGCAATCAGCCCCAGCATTTT.

The CDR3 protein is CASSQEGQTQETQYF. Written as DNA, the CDR3 is TGCGCCAGCAGCCAGGAAGGACAGACCCAAGAGACCCAGTACTTC. The chain joins TRBV4-3 to TRBJ2-5; tentatively, D is TRBD1 (6 bases). Trimming took 3 bases from V and 1 from J, leaving 12 bases between them. The germline CDR1 and CDR2 sequences are LGHNA and YSLEER. This CDR3 spans 15 amino acids.

The gene calls are TRBV6-4 and TRBJ2-1; 7 nucleotides agree with TRBD1. Germline CDR1 MRHNA, CDR2 SNTAGT. The CDR3 extends over 14 amino acids. With 6 bases clipped from V and 6 bases from J, the junction kept 8 bases outside the gene matches. In DNA, the CDR3 is TGTGCCAGCAGCCCCGGGACAGAGTTCAATGAGCAGTTCTTC. Translation: CASSPGTEFNEQFF.

V and J are TRBV29-1 and TRBJ2-2; 14 bases map to TRBD2. There are 16 residues in the CDR3. Losses at the gene ends were 4 bases for V and 3 bases for J; bases not matched to a gene: 4. Per the germline V gene, CDR1 is SQVTM and CDR2 is ANQGSEA. CDR3 residues: CSVAGLAGVDTGELFF. The CDR3 DNA sequence: TGCAGCGTTGCGGGACTAGCGGGGGTGGACACCGGGGAGCTGTTTTTT.

The chain links TRBV7-6 to TRBJ1-1; 7 positions agree with TRBD1. Germline CDR1 is SGHVS and CDR2 is FNYEAQ. The V gene end was trimmed by 5 bases and the J gene end by 4 bases; junction bases not matched to a gene: 4. This CDR3 is built from 13 residues. As DNA, the CDR3 is TGTGCCAGCAGCCCGCCAGGGGGCACTGAAGCTTTCTTT. As protein: CASSPPGGTEAFF.

This chain connects TRBV27 to TRBJ1-1, with D possibly matching TRBD1 (6 bases). The CDR3 runs to 17 residues. V dropped 6 bases and J dropped 3 bases, with 23 bases sitting between them. Germline V gene data show CDR1 as MNHEY and CDR2 as SMNVEV (reference sequence). The CDR3 coding sequence is TGTGCCAGCAGCCACACCCCGGGACACCAGCTTCACACTGAAGCTTTCTTT. Encoded protein: CASSHTPGHQLHTEAFF.

The rearrangement links TRBV29-1 to TRBJ1-2; tentatively, D is TRBD1 (5 bases). The germline V gene has CDR1 SQVTM and CDR2 ANQGSEA. The germline V and J ends were trimmed by 6 bases and 2 bases, with 13 bases remaining between them. The CDR3 runs to 13 residues. CDR3 amino acids: CSVVGRTNYGYTF. In nucleotides, the CDR3 is TGCAGCGTCGTCGGACGGACAAACTATGGCTACACCTTC.

The chain couples TRBV5-4 to TRBJ1-1; no reliable D call. Germline V gene sequence: CDR1 SGHNT, CDR2 YYREEE (reference sequence). The V end lost 0 bases, the J end lost 8 bases, and 5 bases lay between the germline ends. The length of the CDR3 is 11 residues. The chain's CDR3 is CASSLVGEAFF. CDR3 in DNA: TGTGCCAGCAGCTTGGTCGGCGAAGCTTTCTTT.

V usage is TRBV7-9 and J usage is TRBJ2-7; 8 bases agree with TRBD1. The germline V gene encodes CDR1 SEHNR and CDR2 FQNEAQ (reference sequence). Unmatched junction bases numbered 3, after V lost 5 bases and J lost 6 bases. The CDR3 has 12 amino acids. CDR3 amino acids: CASSPTGAEQYF. The CDR3 DNA reads as TGTGCCAGCAGCCCGACAGGGGCCGAGCAGTACTTC. Supplemented by reference TRBV7-9 and TRBJ2-7, the full variable domain reads DTGVSQNPRHKITKRGQNVTFRCDPISEHNRLYWYRQTLGQGPEFLTYFQNEAQLEKSRLLSDRFSAERPKGSFSTLEIQRTEQGDSAMYLCASSPTGAEQYFGPGTRLTVT.